The rows below give T cell receptor beta chains drawn from one sample of a study of graft-versus-host responses after intestinal transplantation. Repertoires were generated with immunoSEQ multiplex PCR, while TCRdb's copy carries only in-frame clones and drops some. The data hold nearly 4,500 clones, with 65% to 80% observed a single time. The material was ileum tissue, obtained about 340 days after intestinal transplantation. These receptor sequences come from a human patient who received an intestinal transplant, so some T cells may come from the graft donor. CDR3s include the opening cysteine and the closing phenylalanine or tryptophan. The D gene is left open where the match is weak. Rows may omit the clone size; those that give it use once, few, many or a size class.

d_gene | abundance | j_gene | v_gene | CDR3nt | CDR3aa
- | - | TRBJ2-3 | TRBV13 | TGTGCCAGCAGCTCTGAGGAGACAGATACGCAGTATTTT | CASSSEETDTQYF
TRBD1 | - | TRBJ2-2 | TRBV28 | TGTGCCAGCAATCCTACAGGGGGCGGCACCGGGGAGCTGTTTTTT | CASNPTGGGTGELFF
- | - | TRBJ2-7 | TRBV28 | TGTGCCAGCAGTACTACCTACGAGCAGTACTTC | CASSTTYEQYF
- | few | TRBJ2-3 | TRBV5-5 | TGTGCCAGCGGCATTACAAGGGAGTCCAGCACAGATACGCAGTATTTT | CASGITRESSTDTQYF
- | - | TRBJ2-3 | TRBV7-9 | TGTGCCAGCAGCTCCGGAAGCGGACTCACAGATACGCAGTATTTT | CASSSGSGLTDTQYF
TRBD2 | - | TRBJ2-1 | TRBV18 | TGTGCCAGCTCACCACCGACTAGCGGGATGCGGGAGCAGTTCTTC | CASSPPTSGMREQFF
TRBD2 | - | TRBJ2-1 | TRBV5-3 | TGTGCCAGAAGCTTGGTAGCGGGCCCCCCCTGGGCCAATGAGCAGTTCTTC | CARSLVAGPPWANEQFF
- | - | TRBJ2-1 | TRBV4-1 | TGCGCCAGCAGCCAAGTCGGCGGTGGCAGTGAGCAGTTCTTC | CASSQVGGGSEQFF
TRBD1 | few | TRBJ1-2 | TRBV6-1 | TGTGCCAGCAGTGAACCGGGACAGGGGTACCGTGGCTACACCTTC | CASSEPGQGYRGYTF
- | once | TRBJ2-1 | TRBV27 | TGTGCCAGCAGTTCTATTAGCGGACGCTCCTACAATGAGCAGTTCTTC | CASSSISGRSYNEQFF
- | - | TRBJ1-5 | TRBV21-1 | TGTGCCAGCAGCCCCGGGACAGGGAGGCTCAATAGCAATCAGCCCCAGCATTTT | CASSPGTGRLNSNQPQHF
TRBD2 | - | TRBJ2-1 | TRBV5-8 | TGTGCCAGCAGCTCCATACACTTAGCGGGAACCTCCTACAATGAGCAGTTCTTC | CASSSIHLAGTSYNEQFF
TRBD2 | - | TRBJ2-5 | TRBV5-1 | TGCGCCAGCAGCATCATGGGACTAGCGGAAGAGACCCAGTACTTC | CASSIMGLAEETQYF
- | - | TRBJ2-3 | TRBV13 | TGTGCCAGCAGCCCCTCCAGGGGGGCAGATACGCAGTATTTT | CASSPSRGADTQYF
- | - | TRBJ2-7 | TRBV14 | TGTGCCAGCAGCCAAGTCGGCCTTGGGGAGAACGAGCAGTACTTC | CASSQVGLGENEQYF
- | few | TRBJ1-2 | TRBV7-9 | TGTGCCAGCAGTCCCCGGGAGGGGGGTAACTATGGCTACACCTTC | CASSPREGGNYGYTF
TRBD1 | - | TRBJ1-1 | TRBV28 | TGTGCCAGCAGTTTCTGGACAGGCCTCAACCTGGCTTTCTTT | CASSFWTGLNLAFF
TRBD2 | - | TRBJ2-2 | TRBV7-9 | TGTGCCAGCAGCTCCCGGACTAGCGGGGCCGGGGAGCTGTTTTTT | CASSSRTSGAGELFF
TRBD1 | - | TRBJ1-2 | TRBV5-6 | TGTGCCAGCATTTCAGGGGGCTTACTCGGTGGAGTTAACTATGGCTACACCTTC | CASISGGLLGGVNYGYTF
TRBD1 | few | TRBJ2-7 | TRBV5-6 | TGTGCCAGCAGCTCCTCCGGGACAGGGACCCACGAGCAGTACTTC | CASSSSGTGTHEQYF
- | few | TRBJ2-7 | TRBV7-9 | TGTGCCAGCAGGGCGGGCAACTACGAGCAGTACTTC | CASRAGNYEQYF